This is a list of T cell receptor beta chains from one sample in a study of shared clonotypes between healthy human individuals. Sequenced by immunoSEQ multiplex PCR; TCRdb stores in-frame clones only, minus some. The table includes some 800,000 clones, roughly 92% detected once. Sequencing was performed on naive CD8+ T cells sorted from blood. These receptors were obtained from a man aged 25 to 40 in good health. CDR3s leave out the opening cysteine and the closing phenylalanine or tryptophan. D genes are given only for firm matches.

cdr3_aa cdr3_length v_call d_call
ATSREGRGLGYT 12 TRBV15 NA
ASNPRVGLYNEQF 13 TRBV28 NA
ASSQLGGGKTQY 12 TRBV11-3 NA
ASSLESGLAGGRYEQY 16 TRBV11-2 TRBD2
ASRGTVYGYT 10 TRBV2 NA
ASTGNQLADSTDTQY 15 TRBV9 TRBD2
ASRYLGEQF 9 TRBV28 NA
SYEEGGELF 9 TRBV29-1 NA
ASTLRLAGASEQF 13 TRBV6-1 TRBD2
AISEILYEQY 10 TRBV10-3 NA
ASSIYFGGGTLTQY 14 TRBV19 TRBD2
ATMTGWETQY 10 TRBV28 TRBD1
ASSQLQGARETQY 13 TRBV4-1 TRBD1
ASSPGQDFSYEQY 13 TRBV25-1 TRBD1
ASSHYRELLTDTQY 14 TRBV23-1 NA
AIRGQPYEQY 10 TRBV10-3 TRBD1
ASSPALAGGPAPYNEQF 17 TRBV11-1 TRBD2
ASSLGGLAGARAKNIQY 17 TRBV14 TRBD2
SVEPGTSGSFAETQY 15 TRBV29-1 TRBD2
ASSSSGTLNTEAF 13 TRBV27 NA
AISRPDRATEAF 12 TRBV10-3 TRBD1
ASSLRRESSYEQY 13 TRBV11-1 NA
ASSLLFRAVGDEQF 14 TRBV28 NA
ASSPGPYNEQF 11 TRBV6-5 NA
ASSWTGTGRWQY 12 TRBV27 TRBD1
ASSPGAYTEAF 11 TRBV27 NA
ASSLIQLNQPQH 12 TRBV7-9 NA
ASISGFPYNEQF 12 TRBV25-1 NA
ASSPTASGMKTQY 13 TRBV7-9 TRBD2
ASSFGVWPGVTYEQY 15 TRBV28 NA
AWAPSGNTEAF 11 TRBV30 NA
ASSLVFWVLFSNQPQH 16 TRBV7-9 NA
ASSGGLADNEQF 12 TRBV11-3 NA
ASSSFAGTDTQY 12 TRBV7-6 NA
ASSEGQLNEKLF 12 TRBV7-9 TRBD1
ASSVSTPLSSTDTQY 15 TRBV5-1 NA
ASSLGKTGTIQETQY 15 TRBV28 TRBD2
ASRYRVSGELF 11 TRBV7-8 NA
ASSLRSGGLKGNEQF 15 TRBV27 TRBD2
ASSLGWGRRELF 12 TRBV7-8 NA
ASSPRTGVGLAENTGELF 18 TRBV11-3 TRBD2
ASSLVRGAEQY 11 TRBV11-1 NA
ASSKGADSGNTIY 13 TRBV2 NA
ATSSAGRVSYNEQF 14 TRBV15 TRBD2
ASSLPGLRHEDGANVLT 17 TRBV11-2 NA
ASSSNPTLYNEQF 13 TRBV27 NA
ASSLGTSGREYNEQF 15 TRBV7-9 TRBD2
ASSEGGDSYEQY 12 TRBV9 NA
ASSHAGDGELF 11 TRBV7-9 TRBD2
ASSYYDTGGAKSYT 14 TRBV6-5 TRBD1
ASSERGGGAYNEQF 14 TRBV9 TRBD2
ASSLDFKASNYGYT 14 TRBV11-2 NA
ASRTRLRGGEANEKLF 16 TRBV27 NA
ASNFLWKLNTEAF 13 TRBV28 NA
SAMRGTALDYEQY 13 TRBV29-1 TRBD1